The 25 T cell receptor beta chains given below trace back to one sample, sequenced in a study of blood T cells in healthy people across ages. The use of a sample-barcoded 5' primer and a J-beta primer mix characterized a second PCR of about 6 to 12 cycles. Via MiXCR, TCRdb re-called the 5' RACE reads, giving one row per CDR3 protein. The data show approximately 800,000 distinct CDR3 sequences, roughly 50% seen once. What was sequenced was blood. The receptors stem from a man older than 75 in good health.

A remark on this clonotype: A read error is possible here, since a much larger clone lies one base away. V usage is TRBV5-5 and J usage is TRBJ2-5; D is uncertain. The end of the DNA fits TRBJ2-7 better, so the J call may be wrong. The length of the CDR3 is 11 residues. Per germline, CDR1 SGHKS and CDR2 YYEKEE (reference sequence). This CDR3 is CASRERYEQYF. Written as DNA, the CDR3 is TGTGCCAGCAGGGAGAGATACGAGCAGTACTTC.

This clonotype has just a few counts. The rearrangement uses TRBV11-2 and TRBJ2-3; D may be TRBD2 (5 bases). Germline CDR1 and CDR2: SGHAT and FQNNGV. The CDR3 has 13 residues. The germline V and J ends were trimmed by 5 bases and 14 bases, with 20 bases remaining between them. Here the CDR3 DNA reads TGTGCCAGCAGCCCCCTCAGGAGGAGATACGCGTATTTT. Its translation is CASSPLRRRYAYF.

The gene calls are TRBV14 and TRBJ2-4; D perhaps matches TRBD1 (6 bases). Matching the DNA end better, TRBJ2-7 makes the J call doubtful. CDR3 size: 15 residues. The germline V gene has CDR1 SGHDN and CDR2 FVKESK. The CDR3 here is CASSQAAGAGSEQYF. CDR3 in DNA: TGTGCCAGCAGCCAAGCTGCAGGGGCGGGTAGCGAGCAGTACTTC.

V is TRBV6-2 or TRBV6-3 and J is TRBJ2-1; D might be TRBD2 (6 bases). This CDR3 spans 15 amino acids. The V gene's germline CDR1 is MNHEY and CDR2 SVGEGT. V gave up 6 bases and J gave up 5 bases, with 17 bases separating them. The CDR3 DNA follows: TGTGCCAGCAGGCCACCGGGACTCAATAACAATGAGCAGTTCTTC. This encodes CASRPPGLNNNEQFF.

This clonotype appeared once. The V gene is TRBV11-3, the J gene TRBJ2-3; perhaps TRBD2 as D (5 bases). Per the germline V gene, CDR1 is SGHNT and CDR2 is YENEEA. The CDR3 extends over 13 amino acids. Trimming took off 8 bases at V and 6 bases at J, with 15 bases between the two ends. CDR3: CASEGLGSDTQYF. CDR3 in DNA: TGTGCCAGCGAGGGCCTAGGATCCGATACGCAGTATTTT.

V gene TRBV6-1 combines with J gene TRBJ2-7, with no clear D. Per the germline V gene, CDR1 is MNHNS and CDR2 is SASEGT. V dropped 5 bases and J dropped 0 bases, with 14 bases sitting between them. The CDR3 is 15 residues long. CDR3 coding DNA: TGTGCCAGCAGTCCAATGGGCGTGAGCTCCTACGAGCAGTACTTC. This encodes CASSPMGVSSYEQYF.

The gene calls are TRBV7-9 and TRBJ1-1; possible D gene TRBD1, 6 bases. V was pared by 6 bases and J by 5 bases, with 16 bases between. Germline CDR1 and CDR2: SEHNR and FQNEAQ (reference sequence). The CDR3 totals 14 residues. CDR3 DNA: TGTGCCAGCAGTTTTACAGGGACCAAGACTGAAGCTTTCTTT. It codes for CASSFTGTKTEAFF.

This clonotype has only a few counts. This chain uses TRBV14 with TRBJ2-7, with D hard to call. In germline, CDR1 is SGHDN, CDR2 FVKESK. The CDR3 is made up of 13 amino acids. V dropped 2 bases and J dropped 2 bases, with 7 bases sitting between them. The CDR3 DNA sequence: TGTGCCAGCAGCCAACGTCACACCTACGAGCAGTACTTC. Protein: CASSQRHTYEQYF.

Comments on this clonotype: The germline gene is not matched at one end of the junction; a read error may be the cause. The rearrangement joins TRBV29-1 to TRBJ1-2; 11 nucleotides align to TRBD1. CDR3 size: 14 residues. The germline gives CDR1 SQVTM, CDR2 ANQGSEA. CDR3 DNA sequence: TGCAGCGTCACAGGTCGGACAGGGGGCTATAGCTACACCTTC. This translates into CSVTGRTGGYSYTF.

This clonotype has ten or more counts. This chain connects TRBV29-1 to TRBJ2-7, with D perhaps TRBD1 or TRBD2 (5 bases each). The V gene lost 6 bases and the J gene lost 8 bases, with 14 bases spanning the gap. The CDR3 has 11 amino acids. Germline-derived CDR1 and CDR2 are SQVTM and ANQGSEA. The CDR3 DNA sequence: TGCAGCGTCTGGGACGGGCGAAAGCAGTACTTC. This gives the protein CSVWDGRKQYF.

This chain joins TRBV5-4 and TRBJ2-7; 10 positions match TRBD2. The J call may be faulty, since TRBJ2-5 better matches the DNA end. CDR1 is SGHNT and CDR2 is YYREEE in the germline V gene (reference sequence). The CDR3 is 15 amino acids. The CDR3 nucleotides read TGTGCCAGCAGCCCCGGCGGACTAGCGGAAGAGACCCAGTACTTC. This codes for CASSPGGLAEETQYF.

This rearrangement joins TRBV7-2 to TRBJ2-7, with a tentative D call TRBD1 (6 bases). V was pared by 4 bases and J by 6 bases, with 19 bases between. CDR3 size: 15 residues. Per the germline V gene, CDR1 is SGHTA and CDR2 is FQGNSA. The CDR3, as DNA: TGTGCCAGCAGCTCTCCTAACAGGGTGGTCGGCGAGCAGTACTTC. Its translation is CASSSPNRVVGEQYF.

The V and J genes are TRBV2 and TRBJ2-4; 10 bases agree with TRBD2. With the DNA end fitting TRBJ2-7 better, the J assignment may be wrong. CDR3 length: 15 residues. Per the germline V gene, CDR1 is SNHLY and CDR2 is FYNNEI. The CDR3: CASSEQSGRAYEQYF. The CDR3 coding sequence is TGTGCCAGCAGTGAACAAAGCGGGAGGGCCTACGAGCAGTACTTC.

The chain employs TRBV27 and TRBJ2-5, with 11 bases identical to TRBD2. Germline V CDR1 and CDR2: MNHEY, SMNVEV (reference sequence). The CDR3 has 18 amino acids. V gave up 5 bases and J gave up 0 bases; unmatched junction bases: 11. The CDR3: CASSRGLAGPPYQETQYF. The DNA of the CDR3 is TGTGCCAGCAGTCGCGGACTAGCGGGTCCCCCGTACCAAGAGACCCAGTACTTC.

The genes are TRBV20-1 and TRBJ2-7; tentative D call: TRBD1 (5 bases). There are 13 residues in the CDR3. Germline V gene sequence: CDR1 DFQATT, CDR2 SNEGSKA (reference sequence). Trimming pared 2 bases from V and 2 bases from J, leaving 10 bases between. This CDR3 is CSARPQGTYEQYF. CDR3 in DNA: TGCAGTGCTAGACCTCAGGGAACCTACGAGCAGTACTTC.

The chain employs TRBV5-1 and TRBJ1-5; perhaps TRBD1 as D (5 bases). V was trimmed by 3 bases and J by 5 bases, leaving 9 bases between them. The CDR3 contains 13 residues. The germline V gene encodes CDR1 SGHRS and CDR2 YFSETQ. Here the CDR3 reads CASSSAGDQPQHF. Written as DNA, the CDR3 is TGCGCCAGCAGCTCGGCGGGGGATCAGCCCCAGCATTTT. Combining the CDR3 with reference TRBV5-1 and TRBJ1-5 gives the whole variable domain KAGVTQTPRYLIKTRGQQVTLSCSPISGHRSVSWYQQTPGQGLQFLFEYFSETQRNKGNFPGRFSGRQFSNSRSEMNVSTLELGDSALYLCASSSAGDQPQHFGDGTRLSIL.

The chain joins TRBV7-8 to TRBJ2-1, with TRBD1 matching 7 bases. The germline CDR1 and CDR2 sequences are SGHVS and FQNEAQ. With V trimmed by 5 bases and J by 6 bases, 10 bases remained unmatched. This CDR3 region has 15 residues. CDR3 protein: CASSRAQGRINEQFF. The CDR3, as DNA: TGTGCCAGCAGCCGGGCACAGGGGCGAATCAATGAGCAGTTCTTC. Complete variable domain (other parts from reference TRBV7-8 and TRBJ2-1): GAGVSQSPRYKVAKRGQDVALRCDPISGHVSLFWYQQALGQGPEFLTYFQNEAQLDKSGLPSDRFFAERPEGSVSTLKIQRTQQEDSAVYLCASSRAQGRINEQFFGPGTRLTVL.

This rearrangement joins TRBV25-1 to TRBJ2-3, with 11 bases identical to TRBD2. CDR3 length: 19 residues. J gave up 5 bases and V 0 bases, and 13 bases lay outside the gene matches. Germline CDR1 reads MGHDK; CDR2 reads SYGVNS. The CDR3 is CASSEYALAGVKVEDTQYF. In DNA form, the CDR3 reads TGTGCCAGCAGTGAATATGCACTAGCGGGAGTAAAGGTGGAAGATACGCAGTATTTT.

This clonotype was counted between two and nine times. This sequence joins TRBV7-2 and TRBJ2-3; 13 nucleotides match TRBD2. Germline-derived CDR1 and CDR2 are SGHTA and FQGNSA. Trimming at V came to 4 bases and at J to 1 base, leaving 2 bases not matched to a gene. This CDR3 is 16 amino acids long. This CDR3 reads CASSWTSGSGTDTQYF. The CDR3 nucleotides are TGTGCCAGCAGCTGGACTAGCGGGAGCGGCACAGATACGCAGTATTTT.

This clonotype was found a few times. The chain combines TRBV13 with TRBJ2-7; TRBD2 matches at 9 bases. The CDR3 runs 16 residues. Germline V gene lookup returns CDR1 PRHDT and CDR2 FYEKMQ (reference sequence). Germline trimming cut 1 base from V and 3 bases from J; bases unmatched to any gene: 7. The CDR3 DNA reads as TGTGCCAGCAGCTTAGTATCTAGCGGGGCATACTACGAGCAGTACTTC. It specifies CASSLVSSGAYYEQYF.

This chain joins TRBV28 and TRBJ1-1; 9 bases are a match to TRBD1. Germline CDR1 MDHEN, CDR2 SYDVKM. The junction had 7 bases not matched to a gene; V was cut back by 3 bases and J by 11 bases. The CDR3 has 13 residues. The chain's CDR3 is CASSFSDRGFAFF. Written as DNA, the CDR3 is TGTGCCAGCAGTTTTTCTGACAGGGGGTTTGCTTTCTTT.

CDR3 in amino acids: CASSLDQGPQETQYF. The CDR3 nucleotides are TGCGCCAGCAGCTTGGACCAGGGCCCCCAAGAGACCCAGTACTTC. The chain carries TRBV5-1 and TRBJ2-5, with D perhaps matching TRBD1 (5 bases). Germline CDR1 is SGHRS and CDR2 is YFSETQ. This CDR3 comprises 15 residues. V was shortened by 0 bases and J by 1 base, with 10 bases between the two germline ends.

V and J are TRBV5-1 and TRBJ2-7; D remains ambiguous. CDR1 is SGHRS, CDR2 YFSETQ, per germline. The CDR3 extends over 15 amino acids. Trimming took off 0 bases at V and 1 base at J, with 11 bases between the two ends. The CDR3 loop reads CASSLGATLSYEQYF. The CDR3 bases are TGCGCCAGCAGCTTGGGCGCTACCCTATCCTACGAGCAGTACTTC. The full variable domain, rest sourced from reference TRBV5-1 and TRBJ2-7, is KAGVTQTPRYLIKTRGQQVTLSCSPISGHRSVSWYQQTPGQGLQFLFEYFSETQRNKGNFPGRFSGRQFSNSRSEMNVSTLELGDSALYLCASSLGATLSYEQYFGPGTRLTVT.

This clonotype showed up just a few times. The rearrangement links TRBV7-2 to TRBJ2-6; perhaps D is TRBD1 or TRBD2 (5 bases each). Germline V lookup: CDR1 SGHTA, CDR2 FQGNSA. The V end lost 7 bases, the J end lost 0 bases, and 10 bases lay between the germline ends. The CDR3 spans 15 residues. The CDR3 sequence: CASTTGASGANVLTF. In nucleotides, the CDR3 is TGTGCCAGCACCACCGGGGCCTCTGGGGCCAACGTCCTGACTTTC.

This clonotype has a count of ten or more. V usage is TRBV20-1 and J usage is TRBJ2-7, with no clear D. Germline loops: CDR1 DFQATT, CDR2 SNEGSKA (reference sequence). V gave up 7 bases and J gave up 3 bases, with 13 bases separating them. The CDR3 has 12 amino acids. Here the CDR3 DNA reads TGCAGTGGTGAGACCTGGAACTACGAGCAGTACTTC. This codes for CSGETWNYEQYF.